A selection of T cell receptor beta chains follows, all from one sample in a study of cytomegalovirus exposure and HLA in healthy donors. TCRdb's copy holds only in-frame clones and misses some; the assay was immunoSEQ multiplex PCR. This sample has under 250,000 clones, with around 76% found just once. The sample comprised PBMCs. Receptors were obtained from a man between 25 and 39 years old in good health and CMV-seronegative. CDR3s include the opening cysteine and the closing phenylalanine or tryptophan. Fields, in order: V gene, D gene, J gene, CDR3 protein. A D gene is named only where the DNA matches it firmly.

TRBV6-5	NA	TRBJ1-6	CATRVAPANSPLHF
TRBV7-9	NA	TRBJ1-5	CASRYRVRQPQHF
TRBV6-1	TRBD2	TRBJ2-5	CASSHSGGQETQYF
TRBV19	NA	TRBJ1-3	CASSMGQLSGNTIYF
TRBV7-3	TRBD2	TRBJ2-7	CASSRTGGPAEQYF
TRBV6-6	TRBD2	TRBJ2-3	CASSYKPGGRPDTQYF
TRBV7-2	NA	TRBJ1-1	CASSLAGGERAFF
TRBV5-4	TRBD1	TRBJ1-2	CASSQRQGALPGYTF
TRBV19	NA	TRBJ2-3	CASSSLRGFTDTQYF
TRBV11-2	TRBD2	TRBJ2-7	CASSLSLAGESYEQYF
TRBV5-1	TRBD2	TRBJ2-7	CASSLLAGASYEQYF
TRBV11-2	NA	TRBJ1-1	CASSLDGRTAFF
TRBV5-1	NA	TRBJ2-7	CASSRPVHRESSYEQYF
TRBV6-5	NA	TRBJ1-2	CASSTPKGGVYGYTF
TRBV2	NA	TRBJ1-5	CASSRGNNQPQHF
TRBV6-1	NA	TRBJ1-4	CASSEVEVLATNEKLFF
TRBV11-2	TRBD1	TRBJ2-1	CASSLDPGGNEQFF
TRBV6-5	NA	TRBJ2-1	CASSYGETLPGEQFF
TRBV10-1	TRBD2	TRBJ2-1	CASSGYSGERRNEQFF
TRBV15	TRBD2	TRBJ2-4	CATSRVTFRGDIQYF
TRBV9	TRBD2	TRBJ2-3	CASSAPLGLADSTDTQYF
TRBV27	NA	TRBJ2-6	CASSPKGAGANVLTF
TRBV15	TRBD2	TRBJ2-3	CATSREGLAGTDTQYF
TRBV25-1	TRBD1	TRBJ1-1	CASSGQGRLGTEAFF
TRBV19	TRBD2	TRBJ2-5	CASSPTGTSIETQYF
TRBV6-5	TRBD2	TRBJ2-1	CASSYGGGTEQFF
TRBV5-1	NA	TRBJ1-1	CASSLGRVNTEAFF
TRBV5-1	NA	TRBJ2-5	CASSLAGRQETQYF
TRBV11-2	NA	TRBJ1-2	CASSTPEGGYGYTF
TRBV19	NA	TRBJ1-4	CASSTAGMAEKLFF
TRBV5-1	NA	TRBJ2-7	CASSLDTGSSYEQYF
TRBV19	TRBD1	TRBJ1-6	CASTQTGSSYNSPLHF
TRBV6-5	TRBD1	TRBJ1-1	CASSFTGGNTEAFF
TRBV19	NA	TRBJ2-7	CASSSRAATEQYF
TRBV21-1	NA	TRBJ2-7	CASTPPDRASKFRYEQYF
TRBV28	NA	TRBJ2-1	CASSLWSGNEQFF
TRBV7-9	NA	TRBJ1-1	CASSPLGGRWGTEAFF
TRBV6-5	TRBD1	TRBJ1-3	CASSYGTGFSGNTIYF
TRBV6-6	NA	TRBJ1-5	CASSYSPGSQPQHF
TRBV5-1	NA	TRBJ1-3	CASSFNQPGVASGNTIYF
TRBV11-3	TRBD1	TRBJ2-3	CASSGSTGTDTQYF
TRBV7-8	TRBD2	TRBJ2-1	CASLSGRGDEQFF
TRBV19	NA	TRBJ2-2	CASSIVGGFNTGELFF
TRBV10-1	NA	TRBJ1-1	CASSPGTMAEAFF